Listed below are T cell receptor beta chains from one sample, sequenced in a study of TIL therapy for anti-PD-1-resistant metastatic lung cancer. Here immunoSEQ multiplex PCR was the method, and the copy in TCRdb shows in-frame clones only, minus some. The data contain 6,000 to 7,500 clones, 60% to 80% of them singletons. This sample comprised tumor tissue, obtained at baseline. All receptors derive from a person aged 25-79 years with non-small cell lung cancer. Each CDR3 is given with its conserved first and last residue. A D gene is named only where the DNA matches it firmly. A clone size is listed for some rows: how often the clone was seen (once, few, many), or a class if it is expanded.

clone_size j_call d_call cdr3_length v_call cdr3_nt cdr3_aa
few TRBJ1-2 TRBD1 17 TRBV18 TGTGCCAGCTCACCTGGGACAGGGGAAGGAAAGGTCTATGGCTACACCTTC CASSPGTGEGKVYGYTF
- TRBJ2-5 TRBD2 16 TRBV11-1 TGTGCCAGCAGCTCCAGGACTAGCCGCCACCAAGAGACCCAGTACTTC CASSSRTSRHQETQYF
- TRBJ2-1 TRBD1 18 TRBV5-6 TGTGCCAGCAGCTTAAATCTGCCCACCCAGGGGGCCTGGGATGAGCAGTTCTTC CASSLNLPTQGAWDEQFF
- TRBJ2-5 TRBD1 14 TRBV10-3 TGTGCCATATCGACGGGACAGGGGTTGGAGACCCAGTACTTC CAISTGQGLETQYF
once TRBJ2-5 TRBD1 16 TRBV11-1 TGTGCCAGCAGCCGCCGGGACAGGGGGCGATGGGAGACCCAGTACTTC CASSRRDRGRWETQYF
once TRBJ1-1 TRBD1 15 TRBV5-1 TGCGCCAGCAGCTTGGACGGACAGGGAAACACTGAAGCTTTCTTT CASSLDGQGNTEAFF
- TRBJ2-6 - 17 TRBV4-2 TGTGCCAGCAGCGCCGGGACATCCCGCTCTGGGGCCAACGTCCTGACTTTC CASSAGTSRSGANVLTF
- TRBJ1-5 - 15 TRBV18 TGTGCCAGCTCATCGATATCTGGTGTTAATCAGCCCCAGCATTTT CASSSISGVNQPQHF
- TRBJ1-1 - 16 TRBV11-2 TGTGCCAGCAGCTTTGGGTGGAGTGGGTATGGCACTGAAGCTTTCTTT CASSFGWSGYGTEAFF
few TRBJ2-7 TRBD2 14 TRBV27 TGTGCCAGCACCCCTCTAGCGGGGGTCTACGAGCAGTACTTC CASTPLAGVYEQYF
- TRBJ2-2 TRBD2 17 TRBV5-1 TGCGCCAGCAGCTTGATGCTAGCGGGGTCCACCACCGGGGAGCTGTTTTTT CASSLMLAGSTTGELFF
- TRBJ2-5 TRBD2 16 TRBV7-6 TGTGCCAGCAGCTCCCTAACAGCGGGGGGCCAAGAGACCCAGTACTTC CASSSLTAGGQETQYF
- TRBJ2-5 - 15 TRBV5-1 TGCGCCAGCAGCCTTGGGACACCCTCCCAAGAGACCCAGTACTTC CASSLGTPSQETQYF
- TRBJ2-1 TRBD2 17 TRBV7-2 TGTGCCAGCAGCGCCCTAGCGGGGGGGCCCAAAGGGAATGAGCAGTTCTTC CASSALAGGPKGNEQFF
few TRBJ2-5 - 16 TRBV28 TGTGCCTCCGATGACTTGAGAGGGCGCGGGAAAGAGACCCAGTACTTC CASDDLRGRGKETQYF
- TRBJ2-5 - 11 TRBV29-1 TGCAGCGTGGCTTGGGGGGAGACCCAGTACTTC CSVAWGETQYF
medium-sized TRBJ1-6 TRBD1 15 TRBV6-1 TGTGCCAGCAGTGAATTGACAGGGCCCAATTCACCCCTCCACTTT CASSELTGPNSPLHF
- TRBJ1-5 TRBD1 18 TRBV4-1 TGCGCCAGCAGCCAAGATCATTCTTCGACAGGGGGCGGTCAGCCCCAGCATTTT CASSQDHSSTGGGQPQHF
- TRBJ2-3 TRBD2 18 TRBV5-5 TGTGCCAGCAGCTTGGGCCTTAGCGGGGGCCTCCAAGCAGATACGCAGTATTTT CASSLGLSGGLQADTQYF
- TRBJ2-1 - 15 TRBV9 TGTGCCAGCAGCTTGGGGAGGGGGGACTACAATGAGCAGTTCTTC CASSLGRGDYNEQFF
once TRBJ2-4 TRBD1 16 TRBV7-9 TGTGCCAGCAGCTTAGGGACGGGACAGGGGGCGCGAATTCAGTACTTC CASSLGTGQGARIQYF
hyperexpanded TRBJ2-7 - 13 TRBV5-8 TGTGCCAGCAGCTGGGGACCTACGCGGGAGCAGTACTTC CASSWGPTREQYF
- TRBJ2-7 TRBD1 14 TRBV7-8 TGTGCCAGCAGCCGGACAGGGGGCCAGAACGAGCAGTACTTC CASSRTGGQNEQYF
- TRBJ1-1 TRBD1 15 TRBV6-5 TGTGCCAGCAGTTCAGGGGGGCGGCAGAACACTGAAGCTTTCTTT CASSSGGRQNTEAFF
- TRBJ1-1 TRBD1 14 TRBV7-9 TGTGCCAGCAGTTTTGGACAGGGCGGCACTGAAGCTTTCTTT CASSFGQGGTEAFF
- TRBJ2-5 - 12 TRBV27 TGTGCCAGCAGAACGGGGGTCGGGACCCAGTACTTC CASRTGVGTQYF
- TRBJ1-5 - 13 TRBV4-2 TGTGCCAGCAGCCAAGAGAGGGATCAGCCCCAGCATTTT CASSQERDQPQHF
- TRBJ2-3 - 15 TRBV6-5 TGTGCCAGCAGCCGGGGGTCCGAGGGCACAGATACGCAGTATTTT CASSRGSEGTDTQYF
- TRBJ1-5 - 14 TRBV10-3 TGTGCCATCAGTGAGCGAGGGGGTAATCAGCCCCAGCATTTT CAISERGGNQPQHF
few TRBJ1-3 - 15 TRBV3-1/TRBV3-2 TGTGCCAGCAGCCAAGGACGGCAGGGGAGGAACACCATATATTTT CASSQGRQGRNTIYF
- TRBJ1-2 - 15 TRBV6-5 TGTGCCAGCAGTCGCGAAACAGGGACGAACTATGGCTACACCTTC CASSRETGTNYGYTF
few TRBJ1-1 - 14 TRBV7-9 TGTGCCAGCAGCTTAGAAGGGGTTGGCACTGAAGCTTTCTTT CASSLEGVGTEAFF